Below are 6 T cell receptor beta chains sequenced from a single sample in a study of glioma-infiltrating T cells after dendritic cell vaccination. Time point indicated: after dendritic cell vaccination, including at tumor progression/relapse. The assay was immunoSEQ multiplex PCR, and TCRdb's table has in-frame clones only and misses some. This table holds tens of thousands of clones, roughly 84% found once. The material was blood, obtained after dendritic cell vaccination. The origin of the receptors is a human donor with glioblastoma.

V and J are TRBV15 and TRBJ2-7, with D tentatively TRBD2 (5 bases). CDR1 LNHNV and CDR2 YYDKDF come from the germline V gene (reference sequence). There are 14 residues in the CDR3. Trimming took 1 base from V and 4 from J, leaving 11 bases between them. The CDR3 spells CATSRGATGYEQYF. CDR3 DNA sequence: TGTGCCACCAGCAGAGGGGCCACGGGGTACGAGCAGTACTTC.

This rearrangement joins TRBV7-9 to TRBJ1-1; 10 nucleotides agree with TRBD1. The V gene's germline CDR1 is SEHNR and CDR2 FQNEAQ (reference sequence). Trimming removed 5 bases from V and 5 bases from J; junction bases left unmatched: 8. The CDR3 spans 15 residues. The CDR3 loop is CASSPGGTGDTEAFF. DNA for the CDR3: TGTGCCAGCAGCCCCGGGGGGACAGGGGATACTGAAGCTTTCTTT.

The chain couples TRBV18 to TRBJ2-5, with unresolved D. The CDR3 is 15 residues long. Between the trimmed V and J ends, which lost 8 bases and 0 bases, there was a span of 16 bases. Germline values: CDR1 KGHSH, CDR2 LQKENI. The CDR3 loop is CASTEQNSYQETQYF. The CDR3 nucleotides are TGTGCCAGCACCGAACAAAACAGTTACCAAGAGACCCAGTACTTC.

The rearrangement links TRBV2 to TRBJ1-6, with TRBD1 matching over 7 bases. This CDR3 is built from 13 residues. Germline lookup yields CDR1 SNHLY and CDR2 FYNNEI. Losses at the gene ends were 4 bases for V and 10 bases for J; bases not matched to a gene: 4. The CDR3 coding sequence is TGTGCCAGCAGTGCAGACAGGGAGTCACCCCTCCACTTT. Its translation is CASSADRESPLHF.

The chain couples TRBV10-1 to TRBJ2-5; 9 bases map to TRBD2. The CDR3 covers 16 residues. V lost 0 bases, J lost 5 bases, and 7 bases stayed unmatched. The V gene's germline CDR1 is WNHNN and CDR2 SYGVQD (reference sequence). This CDR3 reads CASSESTAGGRETQYF. The CDR3 DNA reads TGCGCCAGCAGTGAGTCTACAGCGGGAGGTCGGGAGACCCAGTACTTC.

The CDR3 DNA follows: TGTGCCATCACTAATGCCGGGACTAAAAATGAGCAGTTCTTC. Protein sequence: CAITNAGTKNEQFF. This chain links TRBV10-3 with TRBJ2-1; 7 bases match TRBD2. The CDR3 sequence is 14 residues long. Trimming took 7 bases from V and 7 from J; bases not matched to a gene: 10. Germline V gene data show CDR1 as ENHRY and CDR2 as SYGVKD.